The rows below give T cell receptor beta chains drawn from one sample of a study of vaccination and CD4 T cells after COVID-19. Antigen specificity for these receptors is unknown. MiXCR, run by TCRdb on the PCR reads, gives a single entry per CDR3 protein. This sample has 13,000 to 15,000 distinct CDR3 sequences, with approximately 30% found just once. Specimen: cultured CD4+ T cells from blood. These receptors originate from a human donor with COVID-19. Each CDR3 is given with its conserved first and last residue. A D gene is named only where the DNA matches it firmly. Rows give clone size only sometimes, using once, few, many, or a class for an expanded clone.

D: TRBD2; J: TRBJ2-3; V: TRBV6-4; size: -; DNA: TGTGCCAGCAGTCGGGAGGCGGGGAGCACAGATACGCAGTATTTT; CDR3: CASSREAGSTDTQYF
D: TRBD2; J: TRBJ2-3; V: TRBV5-4; size: -; DNA: TGTGCCAGCAGCTTGGGGGGTTCTCGCAGCGGGGGGTTAGATACGCAGTATTTT; CDR3: CASSLGGSRSGGLDTQYF
D: -; J: TRBJ2-7; V: TRBV20-1; size: -; DNA: TGCAGTGCTAGAGGTCGCACTAGCATTTCACCGTATGAGCAGTACTTC; CDR3: CSARGRTSISPYEQYF
D: -; J: TRBJ1-2; V: TRBV4-3; size: -; DNA: -; CDR3: CASTNQTSMYLCASRKLGYGYTF
D: TRBD1; J: TRBJ2-1; V: TRBV19; size: few; DNA: TGTGCCACTGCCCAGGACAGGGCCTCCTACAATGAGCAGTTCTTC; CDR3: CATAQDRASYNEQFF
D: -; J: TRBJ2-7; V: TRBV20-1; size: -; DNA: TGCAGTGCTAGTGACCTCGGGGGGCGCATCCCCTACGAGCAGTACTTC; CDR3: CSASDLGGRIPYEQYF
D: -; J: TRBJ2-7; V: TRBV12-5; size: few; DNA: TGTGCTAGTGGTTTTGGGGATTATTACGAGCAGTACTTC; CDR3: CASGFGDYYEQYF
D: TRBD2; J: TRBJ2-1; V: TRBV5-1; size: -; DNA: TGCGCCAGCAGCCTTCGGGGTAGCGGGGCCTCCTACAATGAGCAGTTCTTC; CDR3: CASSLRGSGASYNEQFF
D: TRBD2; J: TRBJ2-3; V: TRBV19; size: few; DNA: TGTGCCAGTAGTATCGCGACTAGCGGGGGCACAGATACGCAGTATTTT; CDR3: CASSIATSGGTDTQYF
D: -; J: TRBJ1-4; V: TRBV11-2; size: -; DNA: TGTGCCAGCAGCTTGAGTGGCGGGGCGCTTGAAAAACTGTTTTTT; CDR3: CASSLSGGALEKLFF
D: TRBD1; J: TRBJ2-7; V: TRBV7-2; size: -; DNA: TGTGCCAGCAGGTCCACCCGACAGGGCCCCGAGCAGTACTTC; CDR3: CASRSTRQGPEQYF
D: -; J: TRBJ1-2; V: TRBV7-9; size: -; DNA: TGTGCCAGCAGCTTAGACCGGACAGCCCTCTATGGCTACACCTTC; CDR3: CASSLDRTALYGYTF
D: -; J: TRBJ1-4; V: TRBV7-2; size: few; DNA: TGTGCCAGCAGCTTGGGGGCAACTAATGAAAAACTGTTTTTT; CDR3: CASSLGATNEKLFF
D: TRBD1; J: TRBJ1-1; V: TRBV12-5; size: few; DNA: TGTGCTAGTGGTGACAGGGAAAACACTGAAGCTTTCTTT; CDR3: CASGDRENTEAFF
D: TRBD1; J: TRBJ1-5; V: TRBV5-4; size: -; DNA: TGTGCCAGCAGCTCCGACAGGGCACCTAATCAGCCCCAGCATTTT; CDR3: CASSSDRAPNQPQHF
D: TRBD1; J: TRBJ2-3; V: TRBV20-1; size: few; DNA: TGCAGTGCCTTATTCCCGGGACAGGCTCTTTATACGCAGTATTTT; CDR3: CSALFPGQALYTQYF
D: -; J: TRBJ1-5; V: TRBV24-1; size: -; DNA: TGTGCCACCAGTGCTAGGGGCGGAGGGCAGCCCCAGCATTTT; CDR3: CATSARGGGQPQHF
D: TRBD1; J: TRBJ2-7; V: TRBV10-3; size: -; DNA: TGTGCCATCAGTGGGACAAGGACAGGGGCCTACGAGCAGTACTTC; CDR3: CAISGTRTGAYEQYF
D: -; J: TRBJ2-7; V: TRBV6-1; size: -; DNA: TGTGCCAGCAGGGGAACACAGGGCCCCAATACCTACGAGCAGTACTTC; CDR3: CASRGTQGPNTYEQYF
D: TRBD2; J: TRBJ2-1; V: TRBV18; size: -; DNA: TGTGCCAGCTCACCTTCGCGGGGGAGTTACAATGAGCAGTTCTTC; CDR3: CASSPSRGSYNEQFF
D: -; J: TRBJ2-6; V: TRBV10-3; size: -; DNA: TGTGCCACCTCCTCTGGGGCCAACGTCCTGACTTTC; CDR3: CATSSGANVLTF
D: -; J: TRBJ1-2; V: TRBV6-1; size: -; DNA: TGTGCCAGCAGTGAAGCGAAGATTTATGGCTACACCTTC; CDR3: CASSEAKIYGYTF
D: -; J: TRBJ2-7; V: TRBV7-2; size: once; DNA: TGTGCCAGCAGTGTCAGCTCCTACGAGCAGTACTTC; CDR3: CASSVSSYEQYF
D: TRBD1; J: TRBJ1-3; V: TRBV20-1; size: few; DNA: TGCAGTGCCAGGAGGGGGCTGAACACCATATATTTT; CDR3: CSARRGLNTIYF
D: -; J: TRBJ1-5; V: TRBV6-1; size: medium-sized; DNA: TGTGCCAGCAGGAGTACAGGGTTATCGGGGGAGAATCAGCCCCAGCATTTT; CDR3: CASRSTGLSGENQPQHF
D: -; J: TRBJ2-5; V: TRBV5-4; size: -; DNA: TGTGCCAGCAGCCCGGGACTCAAAGAGACCCAGTACTTC; CDR3: CASSPGLKETQYF
D: -; J: TRBJ2-7; V: TRBV14; size: -; DNA: TGTGCCAGCAGCCCCCAGCCCTACGAGCAGTACTTC; CDR3: CASSPQPYEQYF
D: -; J: TRBJ2-2; V: TRBV11-3; size: -; DNA: TGTGCCAGCAGCTTAGGCCGGGACGGGGACACCGGGGAGCTGTTTTTT; CDR3: CASSLGRDGDTGELFF
D: -; J: TRBJ1-1; V: TRBV19; size: -; DNA: TGTGCCAGTAGTCATTTCACTGAAGCTTTCTTT; CDR3: CASSHFTEAFF
D: TRBD2; J: TRBJ2-3; V: TRBV6-2/TRBV6-3; size: few; DNA: TGTGCCAGCAGTTACCCGACTAGCGCAGATACGCAGTATTTT; CDR3: CASSYPTSADTQYF
D: -; J: TRBJ2-7; V: TRBV29-1; size: -; DNA: TGCAGCGTGTCCTACGGGCCCTACGAGCAGTACTTC; CDR3: CSVSYGPYEQYF
D: -; J: TRBJ2-2; V: TRBV20-1; size: few; DNA: TGCAGTGCTAGAGTGAGGCCGGGACTGAACACCGGGGAGCTGTTTTTT; CDR3: CSARVRPGLNTGELFF
D: -; J: TRBJ2-5; V: TRBV6-1; size: -; DNA: TGTGCCAGCAGGCTCAAGACTGATTCTTGGCCCCAGTACTTC; CDR3: CASRLKTDSWPQYF
D: -; J: TRBJ1-1; V: TRBV6-5; size: -; DNA: TGTACCAGCAGTTACTCGATCTTGCTGAACACTGAAGCTTTCTTT; CDR3: CTSSYSILLNTEAFF
D: -; J: TRBJ2-1; V: TRBV19; size: few; DNA: TGTGCCAGTAGTATTTTGAGAACCTACAATGAGCAGTTCTTC; CDR3: CASSILRTYNEQFF
D: -; J: TRBJ2-7; V: TRBV10-3; size: -; DNA: TGTGCCATCAGTGAGTTCGACAGGAAATCCTACGAGCAGTACTTC; CDR3: CAISEFDRKSYEQYF
D: -; J: TRBJ2-7; V: TRBV6-1; size: few; DNA: TGTGCCAGCAGTCTTGGGTCCTACGAGCAGTACTTC; CDR3: CASSLGSYEQYF
D: -; J: TRBJ1-5; V: TRBV21-1; size: -; DNA: TGTGCCAGCACCCTGTGGAGGGTTCAGCCCCAGCATTTT; CDR3: CASTLWRVQPQHF
D: -; J: TRBJ2-1; V: TRBV9; size: -; DNA: TGTGCCAGCAGCACTCTACCGGGGAGCTCCTACAATGAGCAGTTCTTC; CDR3: CASSTLPGSSYNEQFF
D: TRBD2; J: TRBJ2-5; V: TRBV2; size: -; DNA: TGTGCCAGCAGTCGAGAAGCGGGGCAAGAGACCCAGTACTTC; CDR3: CASSREAGQETQYF